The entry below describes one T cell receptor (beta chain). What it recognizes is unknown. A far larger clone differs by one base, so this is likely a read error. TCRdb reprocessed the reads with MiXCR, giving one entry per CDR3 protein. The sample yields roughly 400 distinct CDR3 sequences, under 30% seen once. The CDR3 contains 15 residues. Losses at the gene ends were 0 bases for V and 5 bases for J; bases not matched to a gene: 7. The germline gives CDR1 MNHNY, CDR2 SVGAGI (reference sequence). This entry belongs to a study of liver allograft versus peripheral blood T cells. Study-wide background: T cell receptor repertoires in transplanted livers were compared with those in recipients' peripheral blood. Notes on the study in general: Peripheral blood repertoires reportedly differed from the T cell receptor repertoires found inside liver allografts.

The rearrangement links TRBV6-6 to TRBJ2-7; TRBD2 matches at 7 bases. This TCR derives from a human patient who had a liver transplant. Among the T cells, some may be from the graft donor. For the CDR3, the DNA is TGTGCCAGCAGTTACTCCCTAGCGGCCCCCCACGAGCAGTACTTC. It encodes CASSYSLAAPHEQYF.